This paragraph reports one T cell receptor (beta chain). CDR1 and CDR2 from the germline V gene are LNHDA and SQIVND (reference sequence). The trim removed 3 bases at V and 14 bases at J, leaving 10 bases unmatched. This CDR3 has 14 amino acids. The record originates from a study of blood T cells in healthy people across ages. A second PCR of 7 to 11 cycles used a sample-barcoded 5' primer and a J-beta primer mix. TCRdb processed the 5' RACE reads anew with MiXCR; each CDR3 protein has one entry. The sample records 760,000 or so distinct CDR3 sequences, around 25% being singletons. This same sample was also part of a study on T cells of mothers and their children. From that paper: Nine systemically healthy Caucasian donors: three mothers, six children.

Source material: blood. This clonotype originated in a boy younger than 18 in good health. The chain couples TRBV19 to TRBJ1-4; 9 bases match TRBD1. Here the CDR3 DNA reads TGTGCCAGTAGTATTATTTCGGGACAGGGTGTTCTGTTTTTT. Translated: CASSIISGQGVLFF.